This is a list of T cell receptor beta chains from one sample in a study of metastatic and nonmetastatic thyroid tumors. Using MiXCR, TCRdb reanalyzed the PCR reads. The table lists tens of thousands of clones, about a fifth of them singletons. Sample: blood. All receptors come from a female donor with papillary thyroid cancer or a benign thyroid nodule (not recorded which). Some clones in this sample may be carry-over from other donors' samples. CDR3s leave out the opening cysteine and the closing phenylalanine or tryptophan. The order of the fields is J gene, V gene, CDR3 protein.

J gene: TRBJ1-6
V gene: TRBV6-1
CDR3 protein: ASSEISNPNSPLH

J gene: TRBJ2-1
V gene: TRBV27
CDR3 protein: AINPGGSLNEQF

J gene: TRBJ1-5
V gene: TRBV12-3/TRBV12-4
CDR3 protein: ASALQDNQPQH

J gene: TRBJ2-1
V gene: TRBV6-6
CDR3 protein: ASSYPGLDGNEQF

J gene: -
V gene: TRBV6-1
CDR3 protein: ASSDGLIYTDTQH

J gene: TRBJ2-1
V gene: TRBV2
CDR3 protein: ASSQVDEQF

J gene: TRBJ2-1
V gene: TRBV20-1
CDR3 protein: SARGNQAGSGFDEQF

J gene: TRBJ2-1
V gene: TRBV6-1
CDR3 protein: ASSEIGTTLTNEQF

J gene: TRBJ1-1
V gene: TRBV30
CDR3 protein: AWSLPGMNTEAF

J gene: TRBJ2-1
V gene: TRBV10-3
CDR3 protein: AISESTRDQEQF

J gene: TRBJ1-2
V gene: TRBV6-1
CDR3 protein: ASSDSLGPTGSWGYT

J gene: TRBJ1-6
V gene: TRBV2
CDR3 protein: ASRPGSGGNSPLH

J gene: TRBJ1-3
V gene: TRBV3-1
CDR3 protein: ASSQLLSGNTIY

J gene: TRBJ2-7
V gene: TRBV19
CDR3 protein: ASTKRGGPVYEQY

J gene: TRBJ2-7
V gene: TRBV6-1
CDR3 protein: ASTPAGFYEQY

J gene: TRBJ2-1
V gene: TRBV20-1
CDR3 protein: SARYVGLRNEQF

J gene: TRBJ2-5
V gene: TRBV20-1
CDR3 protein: SAVQVAGETQY

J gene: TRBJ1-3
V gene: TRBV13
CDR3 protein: ASSLRRGFGGNTIY

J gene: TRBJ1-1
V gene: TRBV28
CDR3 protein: ASSLRGGTEAF

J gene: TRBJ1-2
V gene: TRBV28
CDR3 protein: ASSLGSFNYGYT

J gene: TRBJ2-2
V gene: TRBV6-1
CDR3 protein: ASIFCNTGELF

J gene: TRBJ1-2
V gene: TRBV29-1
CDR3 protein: SVEVGGKGYT